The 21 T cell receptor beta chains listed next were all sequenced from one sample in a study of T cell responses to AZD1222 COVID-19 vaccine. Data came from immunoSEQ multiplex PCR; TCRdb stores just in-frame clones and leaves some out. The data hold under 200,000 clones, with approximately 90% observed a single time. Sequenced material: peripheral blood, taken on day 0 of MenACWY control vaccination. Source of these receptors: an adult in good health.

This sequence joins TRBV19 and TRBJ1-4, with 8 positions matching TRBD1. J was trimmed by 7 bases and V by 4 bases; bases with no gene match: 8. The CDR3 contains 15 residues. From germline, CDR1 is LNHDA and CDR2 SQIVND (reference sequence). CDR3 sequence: CASSRGRGRVEKLFF. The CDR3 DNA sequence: TGTGCCAGTAGTAGGGGCAGGGGGCGAGTTGAAAAACTGTTTTTT.

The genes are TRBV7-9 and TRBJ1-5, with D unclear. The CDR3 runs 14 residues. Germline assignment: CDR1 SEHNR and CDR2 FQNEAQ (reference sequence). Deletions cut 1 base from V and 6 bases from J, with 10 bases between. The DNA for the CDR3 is TGTGCCAGCAGCTTAGGGGGTATGGGTCAGCCCCAGCATTTT. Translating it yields CASSLGGMGQPQHF.

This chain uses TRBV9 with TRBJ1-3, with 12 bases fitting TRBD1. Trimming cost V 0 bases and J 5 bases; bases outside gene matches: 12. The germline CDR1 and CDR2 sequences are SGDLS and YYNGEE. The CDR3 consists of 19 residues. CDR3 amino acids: CASSVVPGTGGSIRNTIYF. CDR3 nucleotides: TGTGCCAGCAGCGTAGTTCCCGGGACAGGGGGCTCAATACGAAACACCATATATTTT.

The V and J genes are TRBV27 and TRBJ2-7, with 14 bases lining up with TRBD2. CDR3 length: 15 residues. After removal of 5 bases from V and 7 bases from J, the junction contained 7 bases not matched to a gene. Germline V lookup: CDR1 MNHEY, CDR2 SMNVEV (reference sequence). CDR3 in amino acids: CASSPGTSGSLEQYF. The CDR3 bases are TGTGCCAGCAGTCCGGGGACTAGCGGGAGTCTGGAGCAGTACTTC.

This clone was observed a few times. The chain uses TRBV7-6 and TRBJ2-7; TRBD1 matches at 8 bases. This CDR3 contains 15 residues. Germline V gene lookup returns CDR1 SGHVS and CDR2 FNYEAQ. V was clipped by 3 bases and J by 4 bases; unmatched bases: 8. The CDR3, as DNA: TGTGCCAGCAGCTTTGCCAGGACAGGGATGTACGAGCAGTACTTC. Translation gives CASSFARTGMYEQYF.

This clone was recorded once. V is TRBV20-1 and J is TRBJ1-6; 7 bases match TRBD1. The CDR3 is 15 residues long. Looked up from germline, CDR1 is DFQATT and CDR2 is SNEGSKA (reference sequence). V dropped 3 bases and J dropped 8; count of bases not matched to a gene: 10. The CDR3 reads CSASWRGQKDSPLHF. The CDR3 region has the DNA TGCAGTGCTAGTTGGAGGGGGCAGAAGGATTCACCCCTCCACTTT.

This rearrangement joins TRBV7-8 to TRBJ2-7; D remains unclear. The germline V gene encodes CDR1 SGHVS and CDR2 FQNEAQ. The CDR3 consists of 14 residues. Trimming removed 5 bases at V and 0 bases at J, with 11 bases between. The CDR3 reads CASSVSRSSYEQYF. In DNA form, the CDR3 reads TGTGCCAGCAGCGTGAGCCGGAGCTCCTACGAGCAGTACTTC.

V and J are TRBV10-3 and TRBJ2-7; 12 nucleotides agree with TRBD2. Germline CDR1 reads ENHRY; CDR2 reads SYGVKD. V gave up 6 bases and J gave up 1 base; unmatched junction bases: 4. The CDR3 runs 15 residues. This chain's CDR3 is CAIRPTSGSSYEQYF. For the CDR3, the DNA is TGTGCCATCAGGCCGACTAGCGGGAGTTCCTACGAGCAGTACTTC.

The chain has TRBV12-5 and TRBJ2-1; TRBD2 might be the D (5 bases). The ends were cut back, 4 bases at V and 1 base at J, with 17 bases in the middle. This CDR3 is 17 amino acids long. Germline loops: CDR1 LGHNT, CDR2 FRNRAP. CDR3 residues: CASGSSLGAVSYNEQFF. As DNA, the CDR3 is TGTGCTAGTGGTTCCTCCCTCGGAGCGGTTTCCTACAATGAGCAGTTCTTC.

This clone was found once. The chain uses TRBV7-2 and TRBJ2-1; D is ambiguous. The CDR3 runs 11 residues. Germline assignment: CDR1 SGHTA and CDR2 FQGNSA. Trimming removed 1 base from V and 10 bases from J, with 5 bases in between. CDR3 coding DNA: TGTGCCAGCAGCTTAGGGCCCGAGCAGTTCTTC. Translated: CASSLGPEQFF.

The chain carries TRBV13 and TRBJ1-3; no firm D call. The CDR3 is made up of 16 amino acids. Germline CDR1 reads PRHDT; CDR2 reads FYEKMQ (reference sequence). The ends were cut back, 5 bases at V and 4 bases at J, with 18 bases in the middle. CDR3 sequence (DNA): TGTGCCAGCAGCCGAGTTTCTCGGATCGGCGGAAACACCATATATTTT. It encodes CASSRVSRIGGNTIYF.

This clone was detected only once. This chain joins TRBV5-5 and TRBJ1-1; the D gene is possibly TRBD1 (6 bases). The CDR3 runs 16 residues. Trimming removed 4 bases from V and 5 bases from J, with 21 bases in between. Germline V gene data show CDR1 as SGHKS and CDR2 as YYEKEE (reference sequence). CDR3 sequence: CASSPIPRQDGTEAFF. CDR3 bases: TGTGCCAGCAGCCCAATACCTAGACAGGACGGGACTGAAGCTTTCTTT.

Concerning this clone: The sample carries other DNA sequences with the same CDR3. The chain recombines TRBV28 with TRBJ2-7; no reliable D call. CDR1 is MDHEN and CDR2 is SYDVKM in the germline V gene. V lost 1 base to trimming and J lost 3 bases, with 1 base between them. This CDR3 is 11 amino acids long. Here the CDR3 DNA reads TGTGCCAGCAGTTTATACTACGAGCAGTACTTC. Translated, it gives CASSLYYEQYF.

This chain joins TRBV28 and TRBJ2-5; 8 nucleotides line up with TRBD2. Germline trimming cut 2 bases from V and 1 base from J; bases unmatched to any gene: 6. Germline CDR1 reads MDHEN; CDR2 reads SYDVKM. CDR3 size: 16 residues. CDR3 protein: CASSLLGAGVQETQYF. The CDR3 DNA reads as TGTGCCAGCAGTTTACTAGGAGCGGGAGTCCAAGAGACCCAGTACTTC.

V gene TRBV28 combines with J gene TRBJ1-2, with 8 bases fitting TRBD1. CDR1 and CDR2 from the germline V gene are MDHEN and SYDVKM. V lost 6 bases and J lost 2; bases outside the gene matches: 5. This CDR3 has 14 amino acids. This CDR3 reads CASSSGQGNYGYTF. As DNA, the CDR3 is TGTGCCAGCAGCTCCGGACAGGGAAACTATGGCTACACCTTC.

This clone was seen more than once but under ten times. CDR3 amino acids: CASSSRQGGETQYF. The DNA for the CDR3 is TGTGCCAGCAGCTCACGACAGGGTGGAGAGACCCAGTACTTC. The chain recombines TRBV7-2 with TRBJ2-5; TRBD1 agrees at 7 bases. The CDR3 has 14 amino acids. V was pared by 4 bases and J by 4 bases, with 6 bases of the junction left unmatched. Germline V gene lookup returns CDR1 SGHTA and CDR2 FQGNSA.

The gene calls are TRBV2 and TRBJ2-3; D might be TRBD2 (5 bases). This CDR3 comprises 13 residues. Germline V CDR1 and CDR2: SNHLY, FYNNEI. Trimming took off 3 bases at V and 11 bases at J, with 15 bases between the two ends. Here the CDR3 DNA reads TGTGCCAGCAGTGAGGACTCCCTCATGGTGCAGTATTTT. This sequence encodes CASSEDSLMVQYF.

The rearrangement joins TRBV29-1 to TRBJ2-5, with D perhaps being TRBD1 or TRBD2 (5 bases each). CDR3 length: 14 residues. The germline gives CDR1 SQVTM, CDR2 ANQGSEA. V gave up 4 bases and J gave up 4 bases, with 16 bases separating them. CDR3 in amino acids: CSVAGFYQGETQYF. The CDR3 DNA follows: TGCAGCGTTGCGGGGTTTTATCAGGGAGAGACCCAGTACTTC.

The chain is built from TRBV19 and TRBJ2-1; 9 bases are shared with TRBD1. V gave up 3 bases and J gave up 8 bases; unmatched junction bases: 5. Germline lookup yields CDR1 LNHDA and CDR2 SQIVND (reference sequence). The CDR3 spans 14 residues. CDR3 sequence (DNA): TGTGCCAGTAGTATGGGGACAGGGTACGATGAGCAGTTCTTC. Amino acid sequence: CASSMGTGYDEQFF.

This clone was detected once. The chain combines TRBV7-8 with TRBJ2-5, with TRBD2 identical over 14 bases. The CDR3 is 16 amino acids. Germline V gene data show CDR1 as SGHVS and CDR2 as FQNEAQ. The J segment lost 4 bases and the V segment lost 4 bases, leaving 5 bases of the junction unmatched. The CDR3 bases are TGTGCCAGCAGCTCGGGGACTAGCGGGAGAGGAGAGACCCAGTACTTC. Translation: CASSSGTSGRGETQYF.

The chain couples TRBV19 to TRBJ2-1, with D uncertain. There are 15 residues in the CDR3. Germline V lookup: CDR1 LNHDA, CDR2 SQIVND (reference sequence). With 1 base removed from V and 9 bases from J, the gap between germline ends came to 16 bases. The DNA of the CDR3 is TGTGCCAGTAGTATAGCCCTGGGCAGCGCCGGTGAGCAGTTCTTC. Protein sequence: CASSIALGSAGEQFF.